The clone carrying this TCR beta chain was seen only once. Its specificity is not known. The data were taken from a study of post-analysis software for immune sequencing data. Overall study context: Recorded subtypes: relapsing-remitting, secondary progressive, progressive-relapsing; some patients unannotated.

Unique-molecular-identifier-tagged TCR beta cDNA libraries were used. In TCRdb, the PCR reads were re-called with MiXCR into one record per CDR3 protein. This table has more than 450,000 distinct CDR3 sequences, around a third appearing once. Study-level findings and limits: Normalized Chao1 diversity was significantly lower in multiple sclerosis patients than in controls. By F measure, samples from a shared preparation batch strongly co-clustered. The study found TRBV5-6, TRBV5-1 and TRBV20-1 among five TRBV segments more frequent in patients than controls.

The CDR3 contains 11 residues. V was pared by 1 base and J by 9 bases, with 9 bases between. The V gene's germline CDR1 is DFQATT and CDR2 SNEGSKA (reference sequence). This rearrangement joins TRBV20-1 to TRBJ1-2; D is unclear. Material for sequencing was blood. The TCR sequence derives from a girl aged 2-17 years with multiple sclerosis. The chain's CDR3 is CSARGLYSYTF. The CDR3 bases are TGCAGTGCTAGAGGATTATATAGCTACACCTTC.